This note documents a single TCR beta chain sequence. These data originate in a study of blood T cell repertoires in COVID-19. Repertoires were generated with immunoSEQ multiplex PCR, while TCRdb's copy carries only in-frame clones and drops some. The data show 250,000 or so clones, with around 89% seen just once and around 6.5% held by the top ten. The receptor was derived from a woman in her 30s with COVID-19, enrolled during active disease. Sequenced input: peripheral blood.

The CDR3 bases are TGTGCCAGTAGTATAGGCAGGGGTGGGAATGAGCAGTTCTTC. Protein product: CASSIGRGGNEQFF. The chain combines TRBV19 with TRBJ2-1; TRBD1 might be the D (6 bases). Germline V lookup: CDR1 LNHDA, CDR2 SQIVND (reference sequence). V lost 1 base and J 7 bases, leaving 11 bases between the germline ends. CDR3 size: 14 residues.